This T cell receptor beta chain was captured in a study of spatial heterogeneity in lung cancer. Study-level information: Detection consistently captured more beta-chain sequences than alpha-chain sequences.

The germline gives CDR1 GTSNPN, CDR2 SVGIG (reference sequence). The ends lost 5 bases at V and 1 base at J; junction bases unmatched: 0. The CDR3 extends over 13 amino acids. TCRdb used MiXCR to reprocess the 5' RACE reads, holding one entry per CDR3 protein. The sample has 48,000 or so distinct CDR3 sequences, approximately 5% seen once. The time point was: sample taken at primary tumor resection. Donors were under 90 untreated early-stage non-small cell lung cancer patients. Whole RNA obtained from tumor, nontumor lung or frozen PBMC underwent sequencing without sorting. This clonotype has ten or more counts.

This specimen was PBMCs, taken at surgery. The chain links TRBV30 to TRBJ1-1; 11 bases fit TRBD1. The clonotype originates from a male donor with early-stage non-small cell lung cancer. This CDR3 is CAWGQGANTEAFF. As DNA, the CDR3 is TGTGCCTGGGGACAGGGGGCGAACACTGAAGCTTTCTTT.